The clone carrying this T cell receptor beta chain was seen at least ten times. Time point: newly diagnosed GD, antithyroid drugs for less than 3 months. The TCR library was prepared using RNA isolated from PBMCs. This sample is drawn from a study of regulatory T cells in long-lasting Graves disease. Arm-PCR of CDR3 regions with iRepertoire HTBI primers generated TCR beta libraries. TCRdb re-called the multiplex PCR reads with MiXCR, one entry per CDR3 protein. This sample has about 380,000 distinct CDR3 sequences, with less than 20% found just once. The V end lost 7 bases, the J end lost 7 bases, and 11 bases lay between the germline ends. Germline values: CDR1 SNHLY, CDR2 FYNNEI. The CDR3 extends over 13 amino acids.

The sample was peripheral blood mononuclear cells (PBMCs), taken at new diagnosis, from a patient treated with antithyroid drugs. This sequence originates from a female donor with Graves disease. The V gene is TRBV2, the J gene TRBJ1-6, with D unclear. The CDR3 sequence: CASKGGGNSPLHF. The CDR3 DNA sequence: TGTGCCAGCAAAGGTGGTGGAAATTCACCCCTCCACTTT.